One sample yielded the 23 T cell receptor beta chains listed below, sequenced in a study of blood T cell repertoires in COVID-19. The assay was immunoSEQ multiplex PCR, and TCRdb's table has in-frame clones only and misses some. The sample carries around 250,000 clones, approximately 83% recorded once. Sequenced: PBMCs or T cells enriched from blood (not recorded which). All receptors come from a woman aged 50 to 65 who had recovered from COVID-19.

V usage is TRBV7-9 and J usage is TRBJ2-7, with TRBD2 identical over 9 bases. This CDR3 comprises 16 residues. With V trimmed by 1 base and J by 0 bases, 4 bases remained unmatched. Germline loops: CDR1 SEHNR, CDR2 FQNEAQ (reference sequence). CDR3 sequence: CASSLGYSGSSYEQYF. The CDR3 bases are TGTGCCAGCAGCTTAGGATATAGCGGGAGCTCCTACGAGCAGTACTTC.

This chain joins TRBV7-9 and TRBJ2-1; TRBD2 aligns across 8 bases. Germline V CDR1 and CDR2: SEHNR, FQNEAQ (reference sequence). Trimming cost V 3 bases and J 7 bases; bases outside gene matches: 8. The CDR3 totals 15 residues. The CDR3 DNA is TGTGCCAGCAGCTTGGGTAGCGGGACTTTAAATGAGCAGTTCTTC. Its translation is CASSLGSGTLNEQFF.

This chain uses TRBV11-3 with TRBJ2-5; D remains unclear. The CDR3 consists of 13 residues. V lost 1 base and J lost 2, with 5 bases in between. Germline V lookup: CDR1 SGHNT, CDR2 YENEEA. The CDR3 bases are TGTGCCAGCAGCTTAGGGCAGCAAGAGACCCAGTACTTC. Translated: CASSLGQQETQYF.

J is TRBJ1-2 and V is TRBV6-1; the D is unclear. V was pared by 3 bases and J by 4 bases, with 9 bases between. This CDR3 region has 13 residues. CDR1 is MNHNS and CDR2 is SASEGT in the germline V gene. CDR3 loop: CASSERAFYGYTF. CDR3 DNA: TGTGCCAGCAGTGAGAGGGCATTCTATGGCTACACCTTC.

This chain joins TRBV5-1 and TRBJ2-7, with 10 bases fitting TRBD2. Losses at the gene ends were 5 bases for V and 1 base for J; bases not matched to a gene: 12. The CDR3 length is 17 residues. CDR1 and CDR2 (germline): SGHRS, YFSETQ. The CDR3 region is CASRRGIRLAGSYEQYF. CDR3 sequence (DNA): TGCGCCAGCAGAAGGGGAATTAGACTAGCGGGTTCCTACGAGCAGTACTTC.

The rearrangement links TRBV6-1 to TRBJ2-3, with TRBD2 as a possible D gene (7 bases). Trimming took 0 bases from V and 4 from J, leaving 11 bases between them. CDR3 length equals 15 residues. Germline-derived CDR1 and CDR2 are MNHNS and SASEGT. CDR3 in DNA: TGTGCCAGCAGTGAAGCCGGGGGGCGGTCAGATACGCAGTATTTT. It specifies CASSEAGGRSDTQYF.

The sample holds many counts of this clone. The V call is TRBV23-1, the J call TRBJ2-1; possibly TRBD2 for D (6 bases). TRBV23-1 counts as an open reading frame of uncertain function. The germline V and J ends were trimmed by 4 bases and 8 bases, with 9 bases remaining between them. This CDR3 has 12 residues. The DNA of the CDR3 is TGCGCCAGCAGTCGGCGGGAAGATGAGCAGTTCTTC. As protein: CASSRREDEQFF.

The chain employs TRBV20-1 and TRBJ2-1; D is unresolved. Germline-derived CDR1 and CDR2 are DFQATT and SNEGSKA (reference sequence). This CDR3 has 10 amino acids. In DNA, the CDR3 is TGCAGCCCTATAGAGAATGAGCAGTTCTTC. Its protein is CSPIENEQFF.

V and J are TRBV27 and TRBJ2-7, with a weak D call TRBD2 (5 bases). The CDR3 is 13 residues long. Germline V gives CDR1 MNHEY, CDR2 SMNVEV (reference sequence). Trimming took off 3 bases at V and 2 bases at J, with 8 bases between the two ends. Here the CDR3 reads CASSLGSTYEQYF. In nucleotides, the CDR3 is TGTGCCAGCAGTTTGGGGAGTACCTACGAGCAGTACTTC.

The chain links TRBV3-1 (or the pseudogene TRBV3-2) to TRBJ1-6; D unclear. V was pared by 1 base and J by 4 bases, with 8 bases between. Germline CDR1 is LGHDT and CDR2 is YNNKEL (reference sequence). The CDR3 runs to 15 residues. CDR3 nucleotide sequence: TGTGCCAGCAGCCAAGTTACACAGTATAATTCACCCCTCCACTTT. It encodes CASSQVTQYNSPLHF.

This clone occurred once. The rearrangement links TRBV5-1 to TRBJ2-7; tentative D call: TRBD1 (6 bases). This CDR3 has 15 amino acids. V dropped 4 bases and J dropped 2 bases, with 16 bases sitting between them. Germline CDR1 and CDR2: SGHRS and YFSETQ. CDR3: CASSGTGPPAYEQYF. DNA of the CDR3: TGCGCCAGCAGCGGAACAGGGCCCCCCGCCTACGAGCAGTACTTC.

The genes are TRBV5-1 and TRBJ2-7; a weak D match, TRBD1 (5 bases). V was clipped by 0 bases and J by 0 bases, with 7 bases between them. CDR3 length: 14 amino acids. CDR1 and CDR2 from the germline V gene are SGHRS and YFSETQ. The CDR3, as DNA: TGCGCCAGCAGCTTGGAAACAGGCTCCTACGAGCAGTACTTC. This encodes CASSLETGSYEQYF.

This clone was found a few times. CDR3 coding DNA: TGCGCCAGCAGCGAAAAGACTAGCGGGAGGGCCATGTCCTACGAGCAGTACTTC. Amino acids: CASSEKTSGRAMSYEQYF. The chain combines TRBV4-1 with TRBJ2-7; 14 bases align to TRBD2. Germline values: CDR1 MGHRA, CDR2 YSYEKL. CDR3 length equals 18 residues. V gave up 5 bases and J gave up 1 base; unmatched junction bases: 10.

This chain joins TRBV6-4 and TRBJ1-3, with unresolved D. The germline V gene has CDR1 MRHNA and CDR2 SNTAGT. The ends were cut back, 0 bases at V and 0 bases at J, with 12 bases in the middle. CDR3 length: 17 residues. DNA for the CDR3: TGTGCCAGCAGTGACTCTGAGGTCCCGAGCTCTGGAAACACCATATATTTT. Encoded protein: CASSDSEVPSSGNTIYF.

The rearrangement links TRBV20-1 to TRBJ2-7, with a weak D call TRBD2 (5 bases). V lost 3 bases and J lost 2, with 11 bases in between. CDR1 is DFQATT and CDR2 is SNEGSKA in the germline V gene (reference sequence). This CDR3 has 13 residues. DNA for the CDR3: TGCAGTGCTAGTCGGGGTTTGACCTACGAGCAGTACTTC. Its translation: CSASRGLTYEQYF.

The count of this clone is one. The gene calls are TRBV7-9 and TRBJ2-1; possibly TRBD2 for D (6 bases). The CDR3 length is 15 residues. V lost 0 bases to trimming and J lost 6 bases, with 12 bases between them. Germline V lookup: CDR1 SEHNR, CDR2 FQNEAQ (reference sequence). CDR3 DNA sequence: TGTGCCAGCAGCTTAGCGGGAGGCTCCCCCAATGAGCAGTTCTTC. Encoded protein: CASSLAGGSPNEQFF.

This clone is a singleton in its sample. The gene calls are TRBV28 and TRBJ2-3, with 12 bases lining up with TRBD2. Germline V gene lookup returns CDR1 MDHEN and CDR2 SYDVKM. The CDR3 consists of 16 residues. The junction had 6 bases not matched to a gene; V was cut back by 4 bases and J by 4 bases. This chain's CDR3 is CASSSWTSGTADTQYF. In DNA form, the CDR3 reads TGTGCCAGCAGTTCCTGGACTAGCGGGACGGCAGATACGCAGTATTTT.

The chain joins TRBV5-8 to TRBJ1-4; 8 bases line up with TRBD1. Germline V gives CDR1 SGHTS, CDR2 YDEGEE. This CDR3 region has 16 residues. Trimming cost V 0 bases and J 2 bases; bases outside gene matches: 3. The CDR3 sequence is CASSLDRQGTNEKLFF. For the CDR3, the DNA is TGTGCCAGCAGCTTGGATCGACAGGGGACTAATGAAAAACTGTTTTTT. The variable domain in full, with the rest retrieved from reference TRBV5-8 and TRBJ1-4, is EAGVTQSPTHLIKTRGQQATLRCSPISGHTSVYWYQQALGLGLQFLLWYDEGEERNRGNFPPRFSGRQFPNYSSELNVNALELEDSALYLCASSLDRQGTNEKLFFGSGTQLSVL.

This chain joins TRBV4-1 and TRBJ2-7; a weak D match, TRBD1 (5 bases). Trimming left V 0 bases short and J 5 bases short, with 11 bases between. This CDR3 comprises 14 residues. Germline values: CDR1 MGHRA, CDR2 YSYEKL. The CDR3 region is CASSQDPRVDEQYF. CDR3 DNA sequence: TGCGCCAGCAGCCAAGATCCCAGGGTAGACGAGCAGTACTTC.

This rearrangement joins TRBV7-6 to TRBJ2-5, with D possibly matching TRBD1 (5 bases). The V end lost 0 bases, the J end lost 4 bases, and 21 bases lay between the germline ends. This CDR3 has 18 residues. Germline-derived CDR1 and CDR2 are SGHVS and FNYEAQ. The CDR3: CASSLARAYRSVGETQYF. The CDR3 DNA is TGTGCCAGCAGCTTAGCCAGGGCGTACCGGAGTGTGGGAGAGACCCAGTACTTC. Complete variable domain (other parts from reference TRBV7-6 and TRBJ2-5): GAGVSQSPRYKVTKRGQDVALRCDPISGHVSLYWYRQALGQGPEFLTYFNYEAQQDKSGLPNDRFSAERPEGSISTLTIQRTEQRDSAMYRCASSLARAYRSVGETQYFGPGTRLLVL.

The CDR3 sequence: CASSLPTGDVLAKNIQYF. In DNA form, the CDR3 reads TGTGCCAGCAGTCTACCGACAGGGGACGTACTAGCCAAAAACATTCAGTACTTC. The chain uses TRBV28 and TRBJ2-4; the match to TRBD1 covers 8 bases. The CDR3 loop spans 18 amino acids. Trimming cost V 5 bases and J 0 bases; bases outside gene matches: 12. Germline loops: CDR1 MDHEN, CDR2 SYDVKM.

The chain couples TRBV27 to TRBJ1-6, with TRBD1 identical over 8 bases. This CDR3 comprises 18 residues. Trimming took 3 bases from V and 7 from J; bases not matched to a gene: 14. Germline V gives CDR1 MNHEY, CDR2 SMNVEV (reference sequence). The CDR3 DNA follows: TGTGCCAGCAGTTTCGGGAAGGGCCAGGGGGCGTGGAATTCACCCCTCCACTTT. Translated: CASSFGKGQGAWNSPLHF.

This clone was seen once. CDR3 region: CSVDGTGGLYGYTF. CDR3 nucleotides: TGCAGCGTTGATGGGACAGGGGGCCTCTATGGCTACACCTTC. The chain recombines TRBV29-1 with TRBJ1-2, with 12 bases matching TRBD1. CDR3 length: 14 residues. V was pared by 3 bases and J by 4 bases, with 3 bases of the junction left unmatched. Germline V lookup: CDR1 SQVTM, CDR2 ANQGSEA. Complete variable domain (other parts from reference TRBV29-1 and TRBJ1-2): SAVISQKPSRDICQRGTSLTIQCQVDSQVTMMFWYRQQPGQSLTLIATANQGSEATYESGFVIDKFPISRPNLTFSTLTVSNMSPEDSSIYLCSVDGTGGLYGYTFGSGTRLTVV.